The clone carrying this T cell receptor beta chain was seen many times. Its antigen remains unknown. Unmatched junction bases numbered 9, after V lost 0 bases and J lost 10 bases. The V gene's germline CDR1 is SGHVS and CDR2 FNYEAQ. The CDR3 is 16 residues long. TCRdb reanalysed the reads using MiXCR and keeps one entry per CDR3 protein. Among about 530,000 distinct CDR3 sequences, 26% were seen once, and the ten largest hold approximately 13%. The data stem from a study of T cell repertoires in cytomegalovirus infection. On the study more broadly: Through public TCR beta signatures, both CMV infection and matching HLA type were indicated.

Study-wide findings and caveats: Clonotypes of TCR beta that were HLA-C-restricted and CMV-specific dominated the ex vivo response.

Sequenced input: PBMCs. The receptor comes from a human donor in good health (CMV status not recorded). Some clones in this sample may be carry-over from other donors' samples. The chain couples TRBV7-6 to TRBJ2-1; 10 nucleotides agree with TRBD2. The CDR3 region is CASSLADASGGGEQFF. CDR3 nucleotide sequence: TGTGCCAGCAGCTTAGCGGATGCTAGCGGGGGTGGGGAGCAGTTCTTC.